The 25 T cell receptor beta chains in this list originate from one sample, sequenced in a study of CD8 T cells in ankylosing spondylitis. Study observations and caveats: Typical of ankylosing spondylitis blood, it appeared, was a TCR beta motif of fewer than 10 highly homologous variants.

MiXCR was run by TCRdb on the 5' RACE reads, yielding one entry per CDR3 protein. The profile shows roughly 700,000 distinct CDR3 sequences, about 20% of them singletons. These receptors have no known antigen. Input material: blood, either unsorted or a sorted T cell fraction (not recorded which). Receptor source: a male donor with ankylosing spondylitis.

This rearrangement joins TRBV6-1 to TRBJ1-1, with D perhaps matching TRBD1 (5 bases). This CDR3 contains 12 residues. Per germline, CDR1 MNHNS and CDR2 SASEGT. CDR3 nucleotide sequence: TGTGCGACGAACGAAGGGGCAACTGAAGCTTTCTTT. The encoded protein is CATNEGATEAFF.

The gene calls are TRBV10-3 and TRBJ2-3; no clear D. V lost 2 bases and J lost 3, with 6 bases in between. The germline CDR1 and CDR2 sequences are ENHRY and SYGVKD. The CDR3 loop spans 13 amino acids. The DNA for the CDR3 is TGTGCCATCAGTGAGGCTGGGACAGATACGCAGTATTTT. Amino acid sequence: CAISEAGTDTQYF.

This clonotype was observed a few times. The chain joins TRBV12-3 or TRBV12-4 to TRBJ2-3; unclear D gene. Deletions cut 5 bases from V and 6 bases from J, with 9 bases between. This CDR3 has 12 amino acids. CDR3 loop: CASSADGDTQYF. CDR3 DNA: TGTGCCAGCAGTGCTGACGGGGATACGCAGTATTTT.

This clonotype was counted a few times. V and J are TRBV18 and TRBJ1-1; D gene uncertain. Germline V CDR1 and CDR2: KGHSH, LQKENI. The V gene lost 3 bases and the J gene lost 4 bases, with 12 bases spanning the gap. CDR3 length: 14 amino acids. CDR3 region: CASSPGRVTTEAFF. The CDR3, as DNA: TGTGCCAGCTCACCGGGGAGGGTTACCACTGAAGCTTTCTTT. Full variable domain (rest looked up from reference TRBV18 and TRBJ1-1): NAGVMQNPRHLVRRRGQEARLRCSPMKGHSHVYWYRQLPEEGLKFMVYLQKENIIDESGMPKERFSAEFPKEGPSILRIQQVVRGDSAAYFCASSPGRVTTEAFFGQGTRLTVV.

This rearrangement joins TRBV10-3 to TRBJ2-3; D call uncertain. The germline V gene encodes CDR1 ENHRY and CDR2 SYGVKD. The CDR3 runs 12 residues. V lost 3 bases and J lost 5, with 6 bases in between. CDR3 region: CAISDKLDTQYF. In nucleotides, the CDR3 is TGTGCCATCAGTGACAAACTAGATACGCAGTATTTT.

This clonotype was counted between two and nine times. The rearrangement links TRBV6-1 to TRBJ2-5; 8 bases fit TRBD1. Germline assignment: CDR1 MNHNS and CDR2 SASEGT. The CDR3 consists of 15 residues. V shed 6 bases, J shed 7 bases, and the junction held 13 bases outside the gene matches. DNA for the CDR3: TGTGCCAGCAGCCCTGACAGGGGACACCGAGGGACCCAGTACTTC. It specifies CASSPDRGHRGTQYF.

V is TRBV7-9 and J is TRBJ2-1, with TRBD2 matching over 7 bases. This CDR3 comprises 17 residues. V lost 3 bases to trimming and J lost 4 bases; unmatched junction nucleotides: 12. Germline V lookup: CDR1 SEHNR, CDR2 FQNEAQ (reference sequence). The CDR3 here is CASSFARGLGGYNEQFF. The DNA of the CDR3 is TGTGCCAGCAGCTTCGCTAGAGGACTCGGGGGGTACAATGAGCAGTTCTTC.

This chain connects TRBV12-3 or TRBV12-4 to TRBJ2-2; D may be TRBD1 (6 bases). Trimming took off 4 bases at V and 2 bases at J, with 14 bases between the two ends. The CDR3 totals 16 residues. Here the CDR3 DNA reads TGTGCCAGCAGTTCCCCCCTAGGGGGAAACACCGGGGAGCTGTTTTTT. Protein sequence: CASSSPLGGNTGELFF.

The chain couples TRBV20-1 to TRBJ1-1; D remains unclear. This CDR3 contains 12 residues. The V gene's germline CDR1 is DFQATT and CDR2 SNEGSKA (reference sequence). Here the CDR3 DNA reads TGCAGCTTTACTTCAGGGAACACTGAAGCTTTCTTT. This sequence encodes CSFTSGNTEAFF.

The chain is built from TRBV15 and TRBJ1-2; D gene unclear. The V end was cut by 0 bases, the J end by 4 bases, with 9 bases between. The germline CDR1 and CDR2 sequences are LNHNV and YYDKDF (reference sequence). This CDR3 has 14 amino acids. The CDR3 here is CATSRDLESYGYTF. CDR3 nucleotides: TGTGCCACCAGCAGAGATCTTGAGAGCTATGGCTACACCTTC.

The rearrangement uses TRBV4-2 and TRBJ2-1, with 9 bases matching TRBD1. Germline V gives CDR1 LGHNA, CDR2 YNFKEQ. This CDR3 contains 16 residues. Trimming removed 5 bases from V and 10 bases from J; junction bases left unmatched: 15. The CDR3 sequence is CASSATGGAPQDEQFF. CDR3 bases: TGTGCCAGCAGCGCTACAGGGGGCGCCCCTCAAGACGAGCAGTTCTTC.

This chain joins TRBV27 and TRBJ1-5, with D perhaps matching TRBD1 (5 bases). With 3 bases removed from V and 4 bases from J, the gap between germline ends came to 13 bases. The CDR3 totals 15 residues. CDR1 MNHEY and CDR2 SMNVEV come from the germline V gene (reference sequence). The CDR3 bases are TGTGCCAGCAGTTTTACCGACAGCCCTAATCAGCCCCAGCATTTT. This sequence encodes CASSFTDSPNQPQHF.

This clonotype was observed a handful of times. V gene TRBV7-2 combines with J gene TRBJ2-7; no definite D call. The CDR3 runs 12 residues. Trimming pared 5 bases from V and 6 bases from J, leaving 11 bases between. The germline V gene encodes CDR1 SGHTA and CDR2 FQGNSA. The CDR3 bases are TGTGCCAGCAGCAACACAGAAGTCGAGCAGTACTTC. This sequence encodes CASSNTEVEQYF.

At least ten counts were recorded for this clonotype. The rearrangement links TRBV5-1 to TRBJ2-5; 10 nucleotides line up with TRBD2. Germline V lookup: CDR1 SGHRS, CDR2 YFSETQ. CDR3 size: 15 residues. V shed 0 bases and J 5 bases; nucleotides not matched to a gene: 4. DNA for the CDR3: TGCGCCAGCAGCTTGGAAGCGGGGGGGTCGGAGACCCAGTACTTC. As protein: CASSLEAGGSETQYF.

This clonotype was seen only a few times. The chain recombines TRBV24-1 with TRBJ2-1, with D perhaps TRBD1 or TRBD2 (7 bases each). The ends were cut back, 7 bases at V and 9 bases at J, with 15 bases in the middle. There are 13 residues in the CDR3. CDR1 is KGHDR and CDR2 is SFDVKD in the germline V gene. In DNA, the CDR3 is TGTGCCACCAGGGGGGCAGGGGGGGGTGAGCAGTTCTTC. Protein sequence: CATRGAGGGEQFF.

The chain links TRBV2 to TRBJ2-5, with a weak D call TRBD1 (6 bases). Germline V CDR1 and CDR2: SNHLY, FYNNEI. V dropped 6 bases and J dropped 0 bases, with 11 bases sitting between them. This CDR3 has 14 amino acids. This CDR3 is CASRPGTYQETQYF. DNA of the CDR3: TGTGCCAGCAGGCCCGGGACATACCAAGAGACCCAGTACTTC.

The CDR3 sequence is CASSLRGRTNTEAFF. The CDR3 nucleotides are TGTGCCAGCAGTTTACGAGGCAGAACGAACACTGAAGCTTTCTTT. V is TRBV28 and J is TRBJ1-1; D gene ambiguous. V lost 2 bases and J 1 base, leaving 11 bases between the germline ends. The CDR3 covers 15 residues. CDR1 and CDR2 (germline): MDHEN, SYDVKM. The full variable domain, rest sourced from reference TRBV28 and TRBJ1-1, is DVKVTQSSRYLVKRTGEKVFLECVQDMDHENMFWYRQDPGLGLRLIYFSYDVKMKEKGDIPEGYSVSREKKERFSLILESASTNQTSMYLCASSLRGRTNTEAFFGQGTRLTVV.

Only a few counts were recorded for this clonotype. The CDR3 region has the DNA TGTGCCAGCAGTGGCCTTGGCGTCTCCTACAATGAGCAGTTCTTC. Translating gives CASSGLGVSYNEQFF. The chain recombines TRBV28 with TRBJ2-1, with no clear D. The CDR3 loop spans 15 amino acids. In germline, CDR1 is MDHEN, CDR2 SYDVKM. Between the trimmed V and J ends, which lost 5 bases and 0 bases, there was a span of 11 bases.

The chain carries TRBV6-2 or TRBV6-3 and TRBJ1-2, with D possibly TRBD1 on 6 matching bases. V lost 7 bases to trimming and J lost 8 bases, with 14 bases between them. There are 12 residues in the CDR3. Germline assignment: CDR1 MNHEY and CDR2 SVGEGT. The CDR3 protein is CASTRAGAGYTF. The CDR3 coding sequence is TGTGCCAGCACCCGAGCGGGGGCAGGCTACACCTTC.

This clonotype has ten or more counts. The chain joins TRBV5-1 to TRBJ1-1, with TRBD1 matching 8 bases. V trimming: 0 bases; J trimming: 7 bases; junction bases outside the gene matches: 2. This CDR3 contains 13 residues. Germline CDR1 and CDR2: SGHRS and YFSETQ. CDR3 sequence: CASSLEGTGEAFF. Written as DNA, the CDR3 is TGCGCCAGCAGCTTGGAGGGGACAGGTGAAGCTTTCTTT.

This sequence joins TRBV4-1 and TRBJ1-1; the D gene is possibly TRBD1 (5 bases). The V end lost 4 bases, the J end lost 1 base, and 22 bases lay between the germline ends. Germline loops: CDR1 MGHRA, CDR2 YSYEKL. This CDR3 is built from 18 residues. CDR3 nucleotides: TGCGCCAGCAGCCCCGGCGCAGGGCCCTCTCCGGGGAACACTGAAGCTTTCTTT. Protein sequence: CASSPGAGPSPGNTEAFF.

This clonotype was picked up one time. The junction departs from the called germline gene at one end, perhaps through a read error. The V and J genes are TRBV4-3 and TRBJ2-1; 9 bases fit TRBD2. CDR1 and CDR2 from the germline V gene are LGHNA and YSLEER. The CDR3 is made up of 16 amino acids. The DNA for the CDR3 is TGCACCAGCAGCCAATCGACTAGCGGACCCTACAATGAGCAGTTCTTC. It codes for CTSSQSTSGPYNEQFF.

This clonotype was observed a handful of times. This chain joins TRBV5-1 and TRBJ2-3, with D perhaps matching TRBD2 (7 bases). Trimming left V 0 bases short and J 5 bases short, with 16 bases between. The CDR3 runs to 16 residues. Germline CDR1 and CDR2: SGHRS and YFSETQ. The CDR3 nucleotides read TGCGCCAGCAGCTTGGGGTACGGGGGGCGAAAAGATACGCAGTATTTT. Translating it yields CASSLGYGGRKDTQYF. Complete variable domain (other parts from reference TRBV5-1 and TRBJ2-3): KAGVTQTPRYLIKTRGQQVTLSCSPISGHRSVSWYQQTPGQGLQFLFEYFSETQRNKGNFPGRFSGRQFSNSRSEMNVSTLELGDSALYLCASSLGYGGRKDTQYFGPGTRLTVL.

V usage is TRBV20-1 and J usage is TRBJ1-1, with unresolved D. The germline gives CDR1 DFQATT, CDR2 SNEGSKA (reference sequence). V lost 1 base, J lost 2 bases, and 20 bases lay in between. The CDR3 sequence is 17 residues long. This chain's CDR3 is CSARGATKVALNTEAFF. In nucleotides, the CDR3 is TGCAGTGCTAGAGGGGCCACAAAGGTTGCCCTAAACACTGAAGCTTTCTTT.

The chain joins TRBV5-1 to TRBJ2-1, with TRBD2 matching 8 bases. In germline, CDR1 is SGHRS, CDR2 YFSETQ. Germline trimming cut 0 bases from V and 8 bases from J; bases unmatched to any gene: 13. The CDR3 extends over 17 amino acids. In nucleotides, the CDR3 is TGCGCCAGCAGCTTGGGAGTTAGGGGACTAGGACTCGATGAGCAGTTCTTC. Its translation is CASSLGVRGLGLDEQFF.